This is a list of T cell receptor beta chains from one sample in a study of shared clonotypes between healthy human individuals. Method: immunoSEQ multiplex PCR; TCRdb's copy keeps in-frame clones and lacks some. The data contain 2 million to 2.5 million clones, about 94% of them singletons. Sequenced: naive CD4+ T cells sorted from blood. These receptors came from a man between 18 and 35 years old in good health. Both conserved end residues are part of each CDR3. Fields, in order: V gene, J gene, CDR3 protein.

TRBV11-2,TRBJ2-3,CASTPRSGVFTDTQYF
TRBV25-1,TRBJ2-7,CASNKAGTGENEQYF
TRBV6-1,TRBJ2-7,CASSRQGVSYEQYF
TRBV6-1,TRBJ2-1,CASSRLAGDYNEQFF
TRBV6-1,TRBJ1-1,CASSEQGMNTEAFF
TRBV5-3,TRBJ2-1,CATPRNNEQFF
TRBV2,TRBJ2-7,CASSEEAGGGYEQYF
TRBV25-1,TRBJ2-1,CASSPSGNYNEQFF
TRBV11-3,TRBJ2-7,CASSLGLPGSYEQYF
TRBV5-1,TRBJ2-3,CASSLALGPDTQYF
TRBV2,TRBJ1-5,CASSKDRGGQPQHF
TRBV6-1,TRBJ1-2,CASSRGQGSYGYTF
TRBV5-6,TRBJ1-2,CASSLRTASDPYGYTF
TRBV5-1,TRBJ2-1,CASSLTAGVGNEQFF
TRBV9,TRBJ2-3,CASSVSSRTSGTDTQYF
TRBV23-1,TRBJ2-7,CASTPPSGRAEQYF
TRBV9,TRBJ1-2,CASSRDRIYGYTF
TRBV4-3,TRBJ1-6,CASSLDRGKNSPLHF
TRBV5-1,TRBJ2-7,CASNSGGRETYEQYF
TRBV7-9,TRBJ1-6,CASSSHSFRDSPLHF
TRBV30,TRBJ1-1,CAWTDPGTGETEAFF
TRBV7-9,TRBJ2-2,CASSPRGGQNTGELFF
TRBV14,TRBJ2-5,CASSQGRLGETQYF
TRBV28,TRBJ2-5,CASNPLGQQETQYF
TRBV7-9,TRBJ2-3,CASSLGLAGSTDTQYF
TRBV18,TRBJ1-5,CASSLGVYQPQHF
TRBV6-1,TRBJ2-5,CASSEGTLGETQYF
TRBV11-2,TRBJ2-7,CASSLERGRGSEQYF
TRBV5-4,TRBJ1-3,CASSLVGSGNTIYF